This is a list of T cell receptor beta chains from one sample in a study of shared clonotypes between healthy human individuals. The table came from immunoSEQ multiplex PCR; TCRdb's copy has only in-frame clones and leaves some out. Here the sample spans under 1,100,000 clones, around 82% being singletons. The sequenced sample consisted of memory CD4+ T cells from PBMCs. These receptors were collected from a man younger than 30 in good health. Some clones in this sample may be carry-over from other donors' samples. The CDR3 runs from the conserved cysteine through the conserved F or W.

V | CDR3
TRBV6-6 | CASSLRGGGWFF
TRBV20-1 | CSARTAYEQYF
TRBV28 | CASTKGAGQPQHF
TRBV7-3 | CASSQEGTGLAKNIQYF
TRBV5-8 | CASSFGVGTQYF
TRBV7-9 | CASSNMNTEAFF
TRBV5-4 | CASSKTGVDYEQYF
TRBV19 | CASTPPPGLAGRSSYNEQFF
TRBV28 | CASSESGRVHNEQFF
TRBV14 | CASSPLRGGKYEQYF
TRBV5-7 | CASSRTGSGELFF
TRBV20-1 | CSSGIRETQYF
TRBV4-1 | CASSQDPRREGYTGELFF
TRBV29-1 | CSVGGDYGYTF
TRBV19 | CASRESTEAFF
TRBV5-6 | CASSLVQDTEAFF
TRBV5-1 | CASTDQGATGELFF
TRBV5-1 | CASSLGGIEETQYF
TRBV5-1 | CASSFQGGADTQYF
TRBV7-9 | CASSFQTGDQPQHF
TRBV15 | CATGAGGVGGGYTF
TRBV18 | CASSPGTSGLDTQYF
TRBV28 | CASSSFSTGGRSTEAFF
TRBV13 | CASSQLRTSGMSPETQYF
TRBV7-2 | CASSSGLAGGQETQYF
TRBV18 | CASSPPTRETQYF
TRBV11-2 | CASSLEQGPYNEQFF
TRBV10-3 | CAIRLRDSPNTEAFF
TRBV29-1 | CSVVPGGDFTEAFF
TRBV11-2 | CASSLERSETQYF
TRBV5-4 | CASSPGTAQETQYF
TRBV5-1 | CASSPGVQETQYF
TRBV6-1 | CASGEALGGLAKNIQYF
TRBV25-1 | CASSDSRGGEKLFF
TRBV7-9 | CASSSVTLGTQYF
TRBV15 | CATSSDYEQYF
TRBV9 | CASSVAAGTLGETQYF
TRBV15 | CATSRESRGGYTF
TRBV11-2 | CASSNTGTGVQYF
TRBV9 | CASSVGGQGGRGYTF
TRBV5-1 | CASSPLAGEDTQYF
TRBV6-1 | CASSDRQGRSYEQYF